The clone carrying this T cell receptor (beta chain) has more than one count but fewer than ten. Antigen: not known. These data originate in a study of cytomegalovirus exposure and HLA in healthy donors. Germline CDR1 SEHNR, CDR2 FQNEAQ (reference sequence). After removal of 5 bases from V and 3 bases from J, the junction contained 5 bases not matched to a gene. CDR3 length equals 14 residues. The study, taken as a whole, reports: Association of a missense DCLRE1C variant with TCR beta V- and J-gene trimming was reported in a later analysis. Further analysis was carried out later, and it showed several of the most significant clusters appearing linked to common viral pathogens. Sequencing artifact likely explains a cluster of highly shared sequence variants. The presence/absence work took it that sequencing depth was about the same across donors.

Primers included in the PCR were 60 Vbeta and 13 Jbeta primers. Using immunoSEQ multiplex PCR, the repertoire was profiled, and TCRdb retains in-frame clones only, with some absent. The table lists tens of thousands of clones, around three fifths of them singletons. The receptor's source is a woman in her fifties or sixties in good health and CMV-seropositive. The chain employs TRBV7-9 and TRBJ2-7; 9 nucleotides line up with TRBD1. The sample comprised PBMCs. The CDR3 DNA sequence: TGTGCCAGCAGCCCGGGGGGACAGGGCTACGAGCAGTACTTC. This codes for CASSPGGQGYEQYF. Full variable domain (remainder filled in from reference TRBV7-9 and TRBJ2-7): DTGVSQNPRHKITKRGQNVTFRCDPISEHNRLYWYRQTLGQGPEFLTYFQNEAQLEKSRLLSDRFSAERPKGSFSTLEIQRTEQGDSAMYLCASSPGGQGYEQYFGPGTRLTVT.